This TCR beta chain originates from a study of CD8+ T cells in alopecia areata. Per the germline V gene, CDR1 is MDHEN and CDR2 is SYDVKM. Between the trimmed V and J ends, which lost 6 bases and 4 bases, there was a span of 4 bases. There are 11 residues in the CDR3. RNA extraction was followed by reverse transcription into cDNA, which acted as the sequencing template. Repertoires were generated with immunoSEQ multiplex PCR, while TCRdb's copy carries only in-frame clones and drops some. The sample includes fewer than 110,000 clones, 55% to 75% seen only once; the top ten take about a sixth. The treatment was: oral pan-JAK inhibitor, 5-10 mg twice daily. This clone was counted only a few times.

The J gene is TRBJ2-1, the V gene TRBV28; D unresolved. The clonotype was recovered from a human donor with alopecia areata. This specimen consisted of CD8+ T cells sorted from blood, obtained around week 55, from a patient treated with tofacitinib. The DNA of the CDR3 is TGTGCCAGCAGGGATTACAATGAGCAGTTCTTC. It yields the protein CASRDYNEQFF.